The T cell receptor (beta chain) described here comes from a study of blood T cell repertoires in COVID-19. This CDR3 contains 13 residues. The germline V and J ends were trimmed by 11 bases and 2 bases, with 15 bases remaining between them. Germline V gene lookup returns CDR1 ENHRY and CDR2 SYGVKD. Assay used: immunoSEQ multiplex PCR; TCRdb lists only in-frame clones, some missing. The table shows over 20,000 clones, with around 89% occurring only once. The receptor's source is a human donor in a cohort sampled during active COVID-19. V and J are TRBV10-3 and TRBJ1-1, with TRBD1 as a possible D gene (6 bases). Material: peripheral blood. As DNA, the CDR3 is TGTGCCTCAAGGGGGTCAGGAAACACTGAAGCTTTCTTT. Translating it yields CASRGSGNTEAFF.